These T cell receptor beta chains were read from a single sample in a study of blood T cells in healthy people across ages. TCRdb called the 5' RACE reads again in MiXCR, with one record for every CDR3 protein. The repertoire holds 800,000 to 950,000 distinct CDR3 sequences, with roughly 28% as singletons. The sample was also linked to a second study, of T cells of mothers and their children.

Sequenced input: blood. The receptors here all came from a woman aged 40 to 55 in good health. The conserved cysteine and the conserved F or W are not part of the CDR3 here. Expanded clones get a size class; other rows say once, few or many, or leave the size out.

clone size: many
CDR3 length: 13
J gene: TRBJ1-2
V gene: TRBV20-1
CDR3 protein: SAPHRDRSGRDYT

clone size: few
CDR3 length: 11
J gene: TRBJ2-5
V gene: TRBV27
CDR3 protein: ASKVGGRETQY

clone size: -
CDR3 length: 13
J gene: TRBJ2-2
V gene: TRBV9
CDR3 protein: ASSVVGRDTGELF

clone size: few
CDR3 length: 15
J gene: TRBJ1-5
V gene: TRBV12-3/TRBV12-4
CDR3 protein: ASGNTGTGGFSGPQH

clone size: few
CDR3 length: 14
J gene: TRBJ2-3
V gene: TRBV5-1
CDR3 protein: ASSIQGASSTDTQY

clone size: -
CDR3 length: 16
J gene: TRBJ2-5
V gene: TRBV7-2
CDR3 protein: ASSWGGLAGNPGETQY

clone size: few
CDR3 length: 13
J gene: TRBJ2-1
V gene: TRBV7-7
CDR3 protein: ASSQAGGPANEQF

clone size: -
CDR3 length: 13
J gene: TRBJ1-3
V gene: TRBV4-1
CDR3 protein: ASSQSTETRNTIY

clone size: -
CDR3 length: 12
J gene: TRBJ1-5
V gene: TRBV28
CDR3 protein: ASSMTGSLVAQH

clone size: few
CDR3 length: 12
J gene: TRBJ2-2
V gene: TRBV20-1
CDR3 protein: SARLGGQAGELF

clone size: -
CDR3 length: 13
J gene: TRBJ1-1
V gene: TRBV6-5
CDR3 protein: ASSYSAGQNTEAF

clone size: few
CDR3 length: 13
J gene: TRBJ1-5
V gene: TRBV6-5
CDR3 protein: ASTQGWGTDQPQH

clone size: -
CDR3 length: 11
J gene: TRBJ2-1
V gene: TRBV7-7
CDR3 protein: ASSLDKVNEQF

clone size: few
CDR3 length: 12
J gene: TRBJ2-1
V gene: TRBV5-1
CDR3 protein: ASSTGTNYNEQF

clone size: -
CDR3 length: 11
J gene: TRBJ2-3
V gene: TRBV7-3
CDR3 protein: ASSSGGDDTRY

clone size: once
CDR3 length: 14
J gene: TRBJ1-1
V gene: TRBV7-2
CDR3 protein: ASSLTTGILNTEAF

clone size: many
CDR3 length: 13
J gene: TRBJ2-5
V gene: TRBV6-5
CDR3 protein: ASSSGGGGRETQY

clone size: many
CDR3 length: 10
J gene: TRBJ1-2
V gene: TRBV9
CDR3 protein: ASSLETAGYT

clone size: many
CDR3 length: 12
J gene: TRBJ1-2
V gene: TRBV7-2
CDR3 protein: ASSSYRVIYGYT